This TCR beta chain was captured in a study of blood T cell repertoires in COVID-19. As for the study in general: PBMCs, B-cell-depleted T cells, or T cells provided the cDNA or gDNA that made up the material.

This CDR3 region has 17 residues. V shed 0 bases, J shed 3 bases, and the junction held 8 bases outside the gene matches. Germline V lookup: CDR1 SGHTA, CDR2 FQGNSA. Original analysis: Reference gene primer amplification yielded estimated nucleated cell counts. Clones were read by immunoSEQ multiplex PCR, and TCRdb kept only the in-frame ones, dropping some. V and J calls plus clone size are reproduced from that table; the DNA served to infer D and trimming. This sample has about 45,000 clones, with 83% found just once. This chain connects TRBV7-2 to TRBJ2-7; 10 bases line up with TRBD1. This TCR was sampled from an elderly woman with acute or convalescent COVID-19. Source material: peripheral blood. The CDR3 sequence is CASSLALLGTGDYEQYF. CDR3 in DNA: TGTGCCAGCAGCTTAGCGCTATTGGGGACAGGGGACTACGAGCAGTACTTC. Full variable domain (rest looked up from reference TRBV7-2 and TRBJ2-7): GAGVSQSPSNKVTEKGKDVELRCDPISGHTALYWYRQSLGQGLEFLIYFQGNSAPDKSGLPSDRFSAERTGGSVSTLTIQRTQQEDSAVYLCASSLALLGTGDYEQYFGPGTRLTVT.